The TCR beta chain described here comes from a study of blood T cell repertoires in COVID-19. For the study at large: Whether acute or convalescent, the COVID-19 samples came from the United States, Italy and Spain. In each case, the material was cDNA or gDNA derived from T cells, B-cell-depleted T cells, or PBMCs.

Original methodology: Quantification of nucleated cells was approximated via reference gene primer amplification. Measured with immunoSEQ multiplex PCR; TCRdb has only the in-frame clones, and not every one. The V and J calls and clone size come from that table; D and trimming were worked out from the DNA. The table lists 55,000 to 75,000 clones, around 79% of them singletons. This CDR3 is built from 15 residues. In germline, CDR1 is SGHAT, CDR2 FQNNGV. V lost 5 bases, J lost 2 bases, and 9 bases stayed unmatched. This sequence was found in a woman in her 70s with acute or convalescent COVID-19. The specimen was peripheral blood. The chain carries TRBV11-2 and TRBJ2-7; TRBD2 matches 7 bases. The DNA of the CDR3 is TGTGCCAGCAGCCAACCTCGGGGGGTCACCTACGAGCAGTACTTC. As protein: CASSQPRGVTYEQYF.